The 3 T cell receptor beta chains reported below all come from one sample, sequenced in a study of patients and donors after allogeneic stem cell transplantation. Using its own MiXCR run on the RT-PCR reads, TCRdb lists one record per CDR3 protein. Of about a million distinct CDR3 sequences listed, about a sixth are singletons. Sequenced material: blood, either unsorted or a sorted T cell fraction (not recorded which). These TCRs come from a human donor who was either an allogeneic HSCT recipient or a stem cell or donor lymphocyte infusion donor (not recorded which). It is not recorded whose cells these are; they may come from a transplant donor.

This clonotype came up a few times. The gene calls are TRBV12-3 or TRBV12-4 and TRBJ2-5; TRBD1 matches at 7 bases. The CDR3 has 15 amino acids. V lost 3 bases, J lost 3 bases, and 7 bases stayed unmatched. The chain's CDR3 is CASSFVRDSKETQYF. Written as DNA, the CDR3 is TGTGCCAGCAGTTTTGTCCGGGACAGTAAAGAGACCCAGTACTTC.

The V and J genes are TRBV6-1 and TRBJ1-2, with D possibly matching TRBD1 (6 bases). Per the germline V gene, CDR1 is MNHNS and CDR2 is SASEGT. V lost 6 bases, J lost 0 bases, and 14 bases lay in between. The CDR3 spans 15 residues. CDR3 protein: CASRAGQQSNYGYTF. The CDR3 nucleotides are TGTGCCAGCAGGGCAGGACAGCAGTCTAACTATGGCTACACCTTC.

The rearrangement uses TRBV4-2 and TRBJ2-1, with TRBD2 as a possible D gene (6 bases). V lost 1 base and J 5 bases, leaving 12 bases between the germline ends. Germline values: CDR1 LGHNA, CDR2 YNFKEQ. The CDR3 extends over 15 amino acids. Here the CDR3 reads CASSQAGASHNEQFF. DNA for the CDR3: TGTGCCAGCAGCCAAGCGGGAGCTAGTCACAATGAGCAGTTCTTC.